The clone carrying this T cell receptor beta chain was counted many times. Its antigen is undetermined. The data were obtained in a study of metastatic and nonmetastatic thyroid tumors. The wider study: Repertoire data that came from the blood and tumor or nodule tissue of malignant and benign thyroid patients were compared. Whole-study results and caveats: Within blood and tumor, benign nodules reportedly had significantly lower TCR beta diversity than malignant thyroid tumors did.

No treatment of any kind had been given to any patient before thyroid surgery. With MiXCR, TCRdb reprocessed the PCR reads. This sample has 20,000 or so clones, with 11% found just once. The V and J ends lost 0 bases and 7 bases respectively, with 12 bases between them. Germline CDR1 DFQATT, CDR2 SNEGSKA (reference sequence). This CDR3 has 13 residues. The material sequenced was blood. The clonotype was recovered from a female donor with papillary thyroid cancer or a benign thyroid nodule (not recorded which). Some clones in this sample may be carry-over from other donors' samples. The V and J genes are TRBV20-1 and TRBJ2-5; a possible D gene is TRBD2 (5 bases). CDR3: CSARDGIEGTQYF. CDR3 bases: TGCAGTGCTAGAGACGGGATCGAGGGGACCCAGTACTTC.